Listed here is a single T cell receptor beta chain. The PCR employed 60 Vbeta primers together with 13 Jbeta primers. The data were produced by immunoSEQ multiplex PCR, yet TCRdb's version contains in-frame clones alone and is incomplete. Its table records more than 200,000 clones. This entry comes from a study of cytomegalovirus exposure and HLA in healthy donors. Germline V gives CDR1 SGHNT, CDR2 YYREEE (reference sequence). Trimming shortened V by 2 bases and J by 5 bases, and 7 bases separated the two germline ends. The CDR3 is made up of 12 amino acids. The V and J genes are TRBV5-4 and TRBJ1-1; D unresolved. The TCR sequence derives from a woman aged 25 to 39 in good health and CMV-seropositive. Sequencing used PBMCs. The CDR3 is CASSLGRTEAFF. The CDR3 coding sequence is TGTGCCAGCAGCTTAGGGAGGACTGAAGCTTTCTTT.